The 4 T cell receptor beta chains in this list originate from one sample, sequenced in a study of T cell repertoires in ileal Crohn's disease. Using immunoSEQ multiplex PCR, the repertoire was profiled, and TCRdb retains in-frame clones only, with some absent. The table includes 15,000 to 20,000 clones, 85% to 95% detected once. Material for sequencing was ileal tissue. The origin of the receptors is an adult with Crohn's disease.

The chain employs TRBV7-2 and TRBJ1-5; no reliable D call. V lost 7 bases to trimming and J lost 5 bases, with 15 bases between them. The CDR3 has 14 residues. From germline, CDR1 is SGHTA and CDR2 FQGNSA. The CDR3 coding sequence is TGTGCCAGCACCATACCGGGGTCGGATCAGCCCCAGCATTTT. Its translation: CASTIPGSDQPQHF.

The rearrangement uses TRBV5-6 and TRBJ1-2, with 8 nucleotides matching TRBD1. The CDR3 contains 14 residues. Germline CDR1 reads SGHDT; CDR2 reads YYEEEE. The V gene end was trimmed by 4 bases and the J gene end by 1 base; junction bases not matched to a gene: 3. The CDR3 region has the DNA TGTGCCAGCAGCCCGACAGGGGTTAACTATGGCTACACCTTC. Residues: CASSPTGVNYGYTF.

This rearrangement joins TRBV27 to TRBJ1-2; the D is unclear. Germline V gives CDR1 MNHEY, CDR2 SMNVEV (reference sequence). This CDR3 is built from 14 residues. With 6 bases removed from V and 4 bases from J, the gap between germline ends came to 15 bases. The CDR3 sequence is CASSPYGGSYGYTF. The DNA for the CDR3 is TGTGCCAGCAGCCCGTACGGCGGCAGCTATGGCTACACCTTC.

The chain joins TRBV30 to TRBJ1-6, with TRBD1 matching over 7 bases. The CDR3 loop spans 14 amino acids. V lost 1 base to trimming and J lost 7 bases; unmatched junction nucleotides: 4. CDR1 GTSNPN and CDR2 SVGIG come from the germline V gene (reference sequence). This chain's CDR3 is CAWSEGQRNSPLHF. In nucleotides, the CDR3 is TGTGCCTGGAGTGAGGGACAGAGAAATTCACCCCTCCACTTT.